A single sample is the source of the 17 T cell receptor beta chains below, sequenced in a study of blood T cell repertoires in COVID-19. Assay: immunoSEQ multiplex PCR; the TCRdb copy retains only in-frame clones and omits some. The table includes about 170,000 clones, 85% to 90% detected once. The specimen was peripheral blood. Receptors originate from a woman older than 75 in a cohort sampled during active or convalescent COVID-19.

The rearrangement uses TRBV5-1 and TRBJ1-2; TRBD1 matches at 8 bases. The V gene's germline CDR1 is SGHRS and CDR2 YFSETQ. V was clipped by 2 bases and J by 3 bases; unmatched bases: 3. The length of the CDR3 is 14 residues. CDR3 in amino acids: CASSFETGDYGYTF. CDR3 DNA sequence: TGCGCCAGCAGCTTCGAGACAGGGGACTATGGCTACACCTTC.

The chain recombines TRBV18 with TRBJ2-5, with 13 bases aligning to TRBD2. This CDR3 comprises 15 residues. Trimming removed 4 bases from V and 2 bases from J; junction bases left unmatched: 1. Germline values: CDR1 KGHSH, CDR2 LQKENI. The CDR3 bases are TGTGCCAGCTCACTGGGACTAGCGGGACAAGAGACCCAGTACTTC. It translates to CASSLGLAGQETQYF.

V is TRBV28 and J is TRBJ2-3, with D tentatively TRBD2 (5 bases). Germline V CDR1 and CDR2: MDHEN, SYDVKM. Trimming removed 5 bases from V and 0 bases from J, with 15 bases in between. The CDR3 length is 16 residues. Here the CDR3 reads CASSPGLLTSTDTQYF. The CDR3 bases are TGTGCCAGCAGTCCCGGACTTTTAACTAGCACAGATACGCAGTATTTT.

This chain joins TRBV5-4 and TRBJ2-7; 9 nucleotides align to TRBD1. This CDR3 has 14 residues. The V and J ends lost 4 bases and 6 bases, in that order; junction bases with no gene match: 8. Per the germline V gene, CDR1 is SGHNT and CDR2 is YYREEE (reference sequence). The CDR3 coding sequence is TGTGCCAGCAGCCTCGGACAGGGGTCTGGCGAGCAGTACTTC. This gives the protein CASSLGQGSGEQYF.

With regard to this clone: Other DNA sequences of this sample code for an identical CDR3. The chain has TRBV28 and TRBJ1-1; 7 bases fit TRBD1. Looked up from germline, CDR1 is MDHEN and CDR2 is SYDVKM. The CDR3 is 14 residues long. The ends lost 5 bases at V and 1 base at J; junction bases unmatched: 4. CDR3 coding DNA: TGTGCCAGCAGTCCGGGACAGAGGAACACTGAAGCTTTCTTT. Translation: CASSPGQRNTEAFF.

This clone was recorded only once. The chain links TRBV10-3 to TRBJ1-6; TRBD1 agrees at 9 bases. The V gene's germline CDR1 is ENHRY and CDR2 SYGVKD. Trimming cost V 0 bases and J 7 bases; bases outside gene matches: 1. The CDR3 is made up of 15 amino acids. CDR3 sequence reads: CAISESGQGNSPLHF. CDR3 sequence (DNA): TGTGCCATCAGTGAGTCGGGACAGGGAAATTCACCCCTCCACTTT.

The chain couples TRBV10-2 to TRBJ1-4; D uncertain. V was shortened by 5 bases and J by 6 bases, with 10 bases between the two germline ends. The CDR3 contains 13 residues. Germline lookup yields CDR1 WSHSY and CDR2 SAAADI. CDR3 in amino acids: CASSPSTYEKLFF. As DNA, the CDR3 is TGCGCCAGCAGTCCCTCTACTTATGAAAAACTGTTTTTT.

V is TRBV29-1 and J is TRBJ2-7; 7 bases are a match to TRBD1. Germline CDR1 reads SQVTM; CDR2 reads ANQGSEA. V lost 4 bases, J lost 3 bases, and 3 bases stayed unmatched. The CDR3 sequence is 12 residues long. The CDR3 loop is CSVVGQVYEQYV. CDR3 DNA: TGCAGCGTTGTAGGACAGGTCTACGAGCAGTACGTC.

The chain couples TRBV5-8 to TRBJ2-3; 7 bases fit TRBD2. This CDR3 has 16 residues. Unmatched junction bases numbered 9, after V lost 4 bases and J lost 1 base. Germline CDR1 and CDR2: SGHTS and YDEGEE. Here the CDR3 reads CASSPAELAGTDTQYF. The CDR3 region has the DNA TGTGCCAGCAGCCCCGCGGAGCTAGCGGGCACAGATACGCAGTATTTT.

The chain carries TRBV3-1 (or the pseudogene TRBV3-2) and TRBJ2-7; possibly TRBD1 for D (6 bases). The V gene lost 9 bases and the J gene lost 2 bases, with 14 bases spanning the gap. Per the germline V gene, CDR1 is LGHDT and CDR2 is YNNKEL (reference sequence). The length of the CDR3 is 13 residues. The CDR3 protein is CASSAGAAYEQYF. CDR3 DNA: TGTGCCAGTAGTGCAGGGGCCGCCTACGAGCAGTACTTC.

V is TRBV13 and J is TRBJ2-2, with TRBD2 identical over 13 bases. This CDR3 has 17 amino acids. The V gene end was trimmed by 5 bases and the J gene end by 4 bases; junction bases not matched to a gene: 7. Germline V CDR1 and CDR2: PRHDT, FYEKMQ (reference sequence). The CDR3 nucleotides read TGTGCCAGCAGCCTTGGACTAGCGGGAGCTCTCACCGGGGAGCTGTTTTTT. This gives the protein CASSLGLAGALTGELFF.

DNA for the CDR3: TGTGCCTGGAGTGCGAACACCTACAATGAGCAGTTCTTC. This codes for CAWSANTYNEQFF. The chain is built from TRBV30 and TRBJ2-1; D gene ambiguous. Germline CDR1 is GTSNPN and CDR2 is SVGIG (reference sequence). The ends were cut back, 1 base at V and 2 bases at J, with 6 bases in the middle. This CDR3 is 13 amino acids long. The full variable domain, completed using reference TRBV30 and TRBJ2-1, is SQTIHQWPATLVQPVGSPLSLECTVEGTSNPNLYWYRQAAGRGLQLLFYSVGIGQISSEVPQNLSASRPQDRQFILSSKKLLLSDSGFYLCAWSANTYNEQFFGPGTRLTVL.

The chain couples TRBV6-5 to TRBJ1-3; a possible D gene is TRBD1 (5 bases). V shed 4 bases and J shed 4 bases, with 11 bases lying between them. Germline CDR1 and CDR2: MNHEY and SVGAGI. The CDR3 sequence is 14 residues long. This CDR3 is CASSSQGWGNTIYF. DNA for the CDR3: TGTGCCAGCAGTTCCCAGGGCTGGGGAAACACCATATATTTT.

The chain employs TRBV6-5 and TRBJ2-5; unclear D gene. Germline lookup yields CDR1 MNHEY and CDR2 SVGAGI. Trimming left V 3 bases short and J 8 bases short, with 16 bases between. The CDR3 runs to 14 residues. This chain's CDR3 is CASSYILQGDTQYF. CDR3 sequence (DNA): TGTGCCAGCAGTTATATCCTACAAGGAGACACCCAGTACTTC.

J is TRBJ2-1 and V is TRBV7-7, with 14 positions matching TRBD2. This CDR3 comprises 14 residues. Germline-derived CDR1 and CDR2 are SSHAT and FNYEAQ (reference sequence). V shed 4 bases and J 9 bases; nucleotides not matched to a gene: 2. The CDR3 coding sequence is TGTGCCAGCAGCTGGGGGACTAGCGGGGGTGAGCAGTTCTTC. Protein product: CASSWGTSGGEQFF.

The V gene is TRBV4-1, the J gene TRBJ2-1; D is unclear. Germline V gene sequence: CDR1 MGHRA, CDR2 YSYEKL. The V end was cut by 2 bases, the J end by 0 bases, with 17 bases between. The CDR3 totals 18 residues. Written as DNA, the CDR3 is TGCGCCAGCAGCCAATACGGGTGGTCTCTGAGCTCCTACAATGAGCAGTTCTTC. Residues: CASSQYGWSLSSYNEQFF.

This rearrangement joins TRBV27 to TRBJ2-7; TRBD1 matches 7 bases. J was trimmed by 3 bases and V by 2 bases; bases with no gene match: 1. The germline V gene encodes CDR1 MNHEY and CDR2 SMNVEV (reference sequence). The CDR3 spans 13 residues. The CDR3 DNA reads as TGTGCCAGCAGTTTAAGGGACAGCTACGAGCAGTACTTC. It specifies CASSLRDSYEQYF.